This TCR beta chain is from a study of cytomegalovirus exposure and HLA in healthy donors. The PCR was carried out with 60 Vbeta primers and 13 Jbeta primers. Profiled with immunoSEQ multiplex PCR; TCRdb holds only in-frame clones, not every one. The table shows tens of thousands of clones, with around 80% occurring only once. This TCR was recovered from a woman aged 25 to 39 in good health and CMV-seronegative. The sequencing sample was made of PBMCs.

The CDR3 DNA reads TGTGCCAGTAGGCCTACAGGGGGTACCTACAATGAGCAGTTCTTC. Amino acid sequence: CASRPTGGTYNEQFF. The V call is TRBV19, the J call TRBJ2-1; 8 bases match TRBD1. J lost 2 bases, V lost 6 bases, and 6 bases had no gene match. The CDR3 is 15 residues long. Germline CDR1 reads LNHDA; CDR2 reads SQIVND (reference sequence).